These 12 T cell receptor beta chains were sequenced from one sample in a study of T cells after yellow fever vaccination. TCRdb itself ran the 5' RACE reads through MiXCR, one entry per CDR3 protein. The profile covers a few hundred thousand distinct CDR3 sequences, with 15% to 20% appearing a single time and 15% to 20% taken by the ten largest. The source was PBMCs, collected before the yellow fever booster vaccination. Receptors originate from a man aged 18 to 29 who received the YFV17D yellow fever vaccine.

The table lists this clonotype with many counts. The chain employs TRBV20-1 and TRBJ1-1; unclear D gene. Trimming pared 3 bases from V and 2 bases from J, leaving 10 bases between. There are 13 residues in the CDR3. Per the germline V gene, CDR1 is DFQATT and CDR2 is SNEGSKA (reference sequence). CDR3 bases: TGCAGTGCTAGTAATAGCTTAAACACTGAAGCTTTCTTT. Translating it yields CSASNSLNTEAFF.

In DNA, the CDR3 is TGCAGTGCTAAACCAGGGAACACCGGGGAGCTGTTTTTT. This encodes CSAKPGNTGELFF. The rearrangement links TRBV20-1 to TRBJ2-2; D remains ambiguous. Per germline, CDR1 DFQATT and CDR2 SNEGSKA (reference sequence). The V end lost 4 bases, the J end lost 1 base, and 7 bases lay between the germline ends. The CDR3 consists of 13 residues.

This clonotype has more than one count but fewer than ten. The chain carries TRBV6-6 and TRBJ1-4; no firm D call. The CDR3 contains 11 residues. Between the trimmed V and J ends, which lost 8 bases and 7 bases, there was a span of 8 bases. Germline lookup yields CDR1 MNHNY and CDR2 SVGAGI (reference sequence). CDR3 in amino acids: CASASGEKLFF. The CDR3 DNA reads TGTGCCAGCGCTTCGGGTGAAAAACTGTTTTTT.

This clonotype was seen many times. This chain links TRBV13 with TRBJ2-5; possible D gene TRBD2, 6 bases. CDR3 length: 16 amino acids. The germline V and J ends were trimmed by 5 bases and 3 bases, with 19 bases remaining between them. The germline gives CDR1 PRHDT, CDR2 FYEKMQ (reference sequence). The CDR3 nucleotides read TGTGCCAGCAGCCGCGACTCGGGAGAACGCGAAGAGACCCAGTACTTC. Its translation: CASSRDSGEREETQYF.

The chain combines TRBV18 with TRBJ1-1; tentatively, D is TRBD1 (5 bases). CDR1 and CDR2 from the germline V gene are KGHSH and LQKENI. This CDR3 is built from 14 residues. The V and J ends lost 2 bases and 0 bases respectively, with 7 bases between them. CDR3 DNA: TGTGCCAGCTCACCAGCAGGGTTGAACACTGAAGCTTTCTTT. This encodes CASSPAGLNTEAFF.

The chain has TRBV5-1 and TRBJ2-5; D possibly matches TRBD1 or TRBD2 (6 bases each). The V end was cut by 6 bases, the J end by 0 bases, with 18 bases between. Germline-derived CDR1 and CDR2 are SGHRS and YFSETQ. The length of the CDR3 is 16 residues. Here the CDR3 DNA reads TGCGCCAGCACCCGGGGAAGGGGGGCGAACCAAGAGACCCAGTACTTC. Amino acids: CASTRGRGANQETQYF.

The chain links TRBV24-1 to TRBJ2-1, with D possibly called TRBD1 or TRBD2 (5 bases each). CDR3 length: 14 residues. Germline V gene data show CDR1 as KGHDR and CDR2 as SFDVKD. Trimming took off 7 bases at V and 9 bases at J, with 18 bases between the two ends. The chain's CDR3 is CATRGELPSREQFF. The CDR3 DNA is TGTGCCACCAGGGGGGAGTTACCGTCGCGTGAGCAGTTCTTC.

The table lists this clonotype with a few counts. V usage is TRBV10-3 and J usage is TRBJ1-2; 11 nucleotides match TRBD1. The CDR3 loop spans 12 amino acids. CDR1 is ENHRY and CDR2 is SYGVKD in the germline V gene. The V gene end was trimmed by 10 bases and the J gene end by 6 bases; junction bases not matched to a gene: 4. The CDR3 sequence is CATRGQGDGYTF. For the CDR3, the DNA is TGTGCCACCCGGGGACAGGGGGATGGCTACACCTTC.

This clonotype was detected only a few times. The rearrangement links TRBV12-3 or TRBV12-4 to TRBJ2-1; TRBD1 matches 9 bases. The V and J ends lost 7 bases and 4 bases, in that order; junction bases with no gene match: 8. The CDR3 is made up of 15 amino acids. Here the CDR3 DNA reads TGTGCCAGCACCCCGGACAGGGGAGGGTACAATGAGCAGTTCTTC. It is translated as CASTPDRGGYNEQFF.

This clonotype showed up just a few times. The V and J genes are TRBV5-1 and TRBJ1-1; D may be TRBD1 (6 bases). Trimming left V 4 bases short and J 8 bases short, with 15 bases between. This CDR3 is built from 13 residues. Germline V lookup: CDR1 SGHRS, CDR2 YFSETQ. The CDR3: CASSVQGSGEAFF. The DNA of the CDR3 is TGCGCCAGCAGCGTCCAGGGGTCGGGAGAAGCTTTCTTT.

V and J are TRBV9 and TRBJ1-4, with 9 bases that match TRBD1. Germline V lookup: CDR1 SGDLS, CDR2 YYNGEE. CDR3 length: 17 residues. The J segment lost 0 bases and the V segment lost 3 bases, leaving 6 bases of the junction unmatched. The CDR3 DNA is TGTGCCAGCAGCGCAACAGGGGGCCTCCCAACTAATGAAAAACTGTTTTTT. It yields the protein CASSATGGLPTNEKLFF. The full variable domain, its missing parts supplied by reference TRBV9 and TRBJ1-4, is DSGVTQTPKHLITATGQRVTLRCSPRSGDLSVYWYQQSLDQGLQFLIQYYNGEERAKGNILERFSAQQFPDLHSELNLSSLELGDSALYFCASSATGGLPTNEKLFFGSGTQLSVL.

This clonotype has a handful of counts. One end of the junction does not line up with germline, which may come from a read error. This chain connects TRBV7-9 to TRBJ1-1, with unresolved D. The CDR3 loop spans 10 amino acids. Germline V CDR1 and CDR2: SEHNR, FQNEAQ (reference sequence). The CDR3 sequence: CASSRRAELF. Written as DNA, the CDR3 is TGTGCCAGCAGCCGCCGAGCTGAGCTGTTT.